Below are 3 T cell receptor beta chains sequenced from a single sample in a study of beta chain features in type 1 diabetes. Study-wide results and caveats: Across all four CD4+ subsets, people with type 1 diabetes showed modestly shorter TCRB CDR3s.

Which antigens these TCRs recognize remains unknown. As every portion of the isolated RNA was reverse transcribed, the sequencing read expressed TCRB transcripts. This table comes from immunoSEQ multiplex PCR, and its TCRdb copy is limited to in-frame clones, with some not included. The table shows around 56,000 clones, with approximately 52% occurring only once. The material sequenced was Tregs from blood. These receptors originate from a woman between 40 and 55 years old with type 1 diabetes.

J is TRBJ1-2 and V is TRBV5-4; no clear D gene. V lost 4 bases to trimming and J lost 1 base, with 17 bases between them. From germline, CDR1 is SGHNT and CDR2 YYREEE (reference sequence). This CDR3 comprises 16 residues. The CDR3 nucleotides are TGTGCCAGCAGCCAAGGATCGGGAAGGGATAACTATGGCTACACCTTC. This gives the protein CASSQGSGRDNYGYTF.

Judged by abundance, this clone is medium-sized. The chain carries TRBV14 and TRBJ2-2, with a tentative D call TRBD1 (5 bases). The CDR3 covers 17 residues. The V gene lost 0 bases and the J gene lost 5 bases, with 16 bases spanning the gap. CDR1 and CDR2 (germline): SGHDN, FVKESK. CDR3 sequence (DNA): TGTGCCAGCAGCCAAGATACTGGCAGGGTCTTGACCGGGGAGCTGTTTTTT. This codes for CASSQDTGRVLTGELFF.

The J gene is TRBJ2-2, the V gene TRBV6-5, with D tentatively TRBD2 (7 bases). Germline assignment: CDR1 MNHEY and CDR2 SVGAGI. V lost 7 bases and J lost 9, with 18 bases in between. CDR3 length: 14 amino acids. The CDR3, as DNA: TGTGCCAGCACCGAAGGGGGGGGGAGACGGGAGCTGTTTTTT. Protein product: CASTEGGGRRELFF.